Shown below are 28 T cell receptor beta chains from a single sample sequenced in a study of immune evolution from preneoplasia to lung adenocarcinoma. Only in-frame clones appear in the TCRdb table, and some are missing; sequencing was by immunoSEQ multiplex PCR. The data hold about 6,600 clones, with around four fifths observed a single time. The specimen was FFPE minimally invasive lung adenocarcinoma tissue. Source of these receptors: a person aged 50-69 years with lung adenocarcinoma.

The chain is built from TRBV11-3 and TRBJ2-7; weak D call: TRBD1 (5 bases). The CDR3 has 18 amino acids. The germline CDR1 and CDR2 sequences are SGHNT and YENEEA. V was shortened by 0 bases and J by 2 bases, with 20 bases between the two germline ends. The DNA of the CDR3 is TGTGCCAGCAGCTTAGATCAGGAACGACAGCCGGCCCCCTACGAGCAGTACTTC. Its protein is CASSLDQERQPAPYEQYF.

V gene TRBV5-4 combines with J gene TRBJ2-5; 9 bases match TRBD1. The assigned J gene may be wrong: the sequence end matches TRBJ2-7 better. The CDR3 is made up of 13 amino acids. Germline CDR1 reads SGHNT; CDR2 reads YYREEE (reference sequence). Here the CDR3 reads CASSRDRDDEQYF. Here the CDR3 DNA reads TGTGCCAGCAGCCGGGACAGGGATGACGAGCAGTACTTC.

The rearrangement joins TRBV7-2 to TRBJ1-5, with D unresolved. Trimming shortened V by 2 bases and J by 5 bases, and 13 bases separated the two germline ends. Germline V CDR1 and CDR2: SGHTA, FQGNSA. The CDR3 is made up of 15 amino acids. The CDR3 sequence is CASSLLVGEDQPQHF. The DNA of the CDR3 is TGTGCCAGCAGCTTACTGGTCGGGGAAGATCAGCCCCAGCATTTT.

The V call is TRBV6-4, the J call TRBJ2-3, with 9 bases lining up with TRBD1. This CDR3 is 14 amino acids long. V trimming: 2 bases; J trimming: 4 bases; junction bases outside the gene matches: 1. From germline, CDR1 is MRHNA and CDR2 SNTAGT. As DNA, the CDR3 is TGTGCCAGCAGTGACACAGGGGGCGCAGATACGCAGTATTTT. It translates to CASSDTGGADTQYF.

Turning to this clone: One junction end does not reproduce the germline sequence, and a read error may be involved. Other DNA variants within this sample encode the same CDR3. V usage is TRBV5-4 and J usage is TRBJ2-5; the match to TRBD1 covers 7 bases. CDR1 and CDR2 from the germline V gene are SGHNT and YYREEE (reference sequence). CDR3 length: 13 amino acids. The CDR3 protein is CASSLDSGQTQYF. The CDR3 region has the DNA TGTGCCAGCAGCTTGGATTCGGGACAGACCCAATACTTC.

The chain carries TRBV2 and TRBJ1-3, with 12 bases matching TRBD1. The CDR3 spans 16 residues. V lost 8 bases and J lost 1; bases outside the gene matches: 6. Germline values: CDR1 SNHLY, CDR2 FYNNEI. Here the CDR3 reads CASGTGGSYSGNTIYF. The CDR3 nucleotides are TGTGCCAGCGGGACAGGGGGCTCGTATTCTGGAAACACCATATATTTT.

The CDR3 here is CASSADSHNEQFF. CDR3 bases: TGCGCCAGCAGCGCGGACAGCCACAATGAGCAGTTCTTC. The rearrangement joins TRBV5-1 to TRBJ2-1, with TRBD1 as a possible D gene (6 bases). CDR3 length equals 13 residues. Germline assignment: CDR1 SGHRS and CDR2 YFSETQ. The ends were cut back, 4 bases at V and 5 bases at J, with 10 bases in the middle.

This rearrangement joins TRBV29-1 to TRBJ2-2, with D unclear. Germline V lookup: CDR1 SQVTM, CDR2 ANQGSEA. The CDR3 loop spans 11 amino acids. The ends were cut back, 3 bases at V and 7 bases at J, with 6 bases in the middle. DNA of the CDR3: TGCAGCGTTGACATCAACGGGGAGCTGTTTTTT. Its protein is CSVDINGELFF.

The chain recombines TRBV5-5 with TRBJ2-7; D gene unclear. V shed 4 bases and J shed 3 bases, with 14 bases lying between them. Germline lookup yields CDR1 SGHKS and CDR2 YYEKEE (reference sequence). The CDR3 sequence is 14 residues long. This CDR3 reads CASSQARADYEQYF. The CDR3 DNA sequence: TGTGCCAGCAGCCAGGCTAGGGCAGACTACGAGCAGTACTTC.

This rearrangement joins TRBV4-2 to TRBJ2-7; 8 bases agree with TRBD1. The ends lost 4 bases at V and 5 bases at J; junction bases unmatched: 10. The CDR3 covers 15 residues. Germline loops: CDR1 LGHNA, CDR2 YNFKEQ. The DNA for the CDR3 is TGTGCCAGCAGCCCCGACCATCTACAGGGGGACGAGCAGTACTTC. Its protein product is CASSPDHLQGDEQYF.

This clone is large within its sample. This sequence joins TRBV5-8 and TRBJ1-2; TRBD1 is a possible D gene (6 bases). Trimming removed 4 bases at V and 4 bases at J, with 11 bases between. CDR1 is SGHTS, CDR2 YDEGEE, per germline. This CDR3 region has 13 residues. This CDR3 reads CASSIGQIYGYTF. The DNA of the CDR3 is TGTGCCAGCAGCATAGGACAGATCTATGGCTACACCTTC.

V gene TRBV15 combines with J gene TRBJ1-2; D not resolved. V was shortened by 5 bases and J by 6 bases, with 13 bases between the two germline ends. CDR1 and CDR2 (germline): LNHNV, YYDKDF (reference sequence). CDR3 length equals 13 residues. Here the CDR3 DNA reads TGTGCCACCAGCGGAAAAACTTCGGATGGCTACACCTTC. This sequence encodes CATSGKTSDGYTF.

The V call is TRBV10-2, the J call TRBJ2-3; 8 bases are a match to TRBD2. CDR3 length equals 15 residues. The germline V gene has CDR1 WSHSY and CDR2 SAAADI. V shed 0 bases and J 10 bases; nucleotides not matched to a gene: 9. CDR3 DNA sequence: TGCGCCAGCAGTGAGTCGACTCGGGGGCGGGAGGCGCAGTATTTT. This sequence encodes CASSESTRGREAQYF.

This clone was seen once. Other DNA sequences of this sample code for an identical CDR3. This chain connects TRBV6-6 to TRBJ1-1; 7 nucleotides line up with TRBD1. After removal of 6 bases from V and 0 bases from J, the junction contained 1 base not matched to a gene. CDR3 length equals 13 residues. The germline V gene encodes CDR1 MNHNY and CDR2 SVGAGI (reference sequence). This CDR3 reads CASRRGLNTEAFF. The DNA for the CDR3 is TGTGCCAGCAGGAGGGGGCTGAACACTGAAGCTTTCTTT.

This chain connects TRBV7-7 to TRBJ1-6, with D tentatively TRBD1 (5 bases). The CDR3 loop spans 13 amino acids. Germline V gene lookup returns CDR1 SSHAT and CDR2 FNYEAQ (reference sequence). V was cut by 5 bases and J by 12 bases, with 14 bases left in between. The CDR3 region is CASSPRQNLPLHF. DNA for the CDR3: TGTGCCAGCAGCCCAAGACAGAATCTACCCCTCCACTTT.

The chain combines TRBV15 with TRBJ2-1; D is undetermined. This CDR3 has 17 amino acids. V dropped 3 bases and J dropped 5 bases, with 20 bases sitting between them. CDR1 and CDR2 from the germline V gene are LNHNV and YYDKDF (reference sequence). The CDR3 coding sequence is TGTGCCACCAGCAGCACTGAGGAACGACGTACGAACAATGAGCAGTTCTTC. Translating gives CATSSTEERRTNNEQFF.

The V and J genes are TRBV5-1 and TRBJ2-5; D might be TRBD2 (5 bases). The V gene lost 0 bases and the J gene lost 3 bases, with 12 bases spanning the gap. The CDR3 has 15 residues. Germline CDR1 SGHRS, CDR2 YFSETQ. This chain's CDR3 is CASSLVHAGKETQYF. The CDR3 DNA is TGCGCCAGCAGCTTGGTACATGCCGGGAAAGAGACCCAGTACTTC.

The chain recombines TRBV6-1 with TRBJ1-4, with TRBD1 matching 11 bases. This CDR3 has 17 residues. Unmatched junction bases numbered 9, after V lost 2 bases and J lost 7 bases. Germline V gene data show CDR1 as MNHNS and CDR2 as SASEGT. The CDR3 here is CASSELSGGTGGEKLFF. The CDR3 DNA follows: TGTGCCAGCAGTGAACTTAGTGGAGGGACAGGGGGTGAAAAACTGTTTTTT.

The CDR3 nucleotides are TGTGCCAGTAGTCCAGGACGGTTTGAGACCCAGTACTTC. Translating gives CASSPGRFETQYF. The chain joins TRBV19 to TRBJ2-5; D not certain. Germline V gene data show CDR1 as LNHDA and CDR2 as SQIVND (reference sequence). The CDR3 covers 13 residues. Between the trimmed V and J ends, which lost 5 bases and 5 bases, there was a span of 12 bases.

CDR3 in DNA: TGTGCCAGTACCCAAGGGCGGGAGTTCTACAATGAGCAGTTCTTC. It codes for CASTQGREFYNEQFF. The gene calls are TRBV19 and TRBJ2-1, with 7 bases lining up with TRBD2. CDR3 length: 15 residues. Germline V gives CDR1 LNHDA, CDR2 SQIVND (reference sequence). Germline trimming cut 7 bases from V and 3 bases from J; bases unmatched to any gene: 9. Full variable domain (missing parts from reference TRBV19 and TRBJ2-1): DGGITQSPKYLFRKEGQNVTLSCEQNLNHDAMYWYRQDPGQGLRLIYYSQIVNDFQKGDIAEGYSVSREKKESFPLTVTSAQKNPTAFYLCASTQGREFYNEQFFGPGTRLTVL.

The chain has TRBV28 and TRBJ2-2; D is possibly TRBD1 or TRBD2 (5 bases each). CDR1 and CDR2 (germline): MDHEN, SYDVKM. The CDR3 contains 16 residues. V lost 4 bases and J 2 bases, leaving 14 bases between the germline ends. This CDR3 reads CASSSYRDLNTGELFF. CDR3 bases: TGTGCCAGCAGTTCATACCGGGACCTTAACACCGGGGAGCTGTTTTTT. Drawing the rest from reference TRBV28 and TRBJ2-2, the complete variable domain is DVKVTQSSRYLVKRTGEKVFLECVQDMDHENMFWYRQDPGLGLRLIYFSYDVKMKEKGDIPEGYSVSREKKERFSLILESASTNQTSMYLCASSSYRDLNTGELFFGEGSRLTVL.

This clone was seen just once. The chain employs TRBV6-5 and TRBJ1-2, with 9 bases fitting TRBD1. There are 14 residues in the CDR3. Losses at the gene ends were 5 bases for V and 2 bases for J; bases not matched to a gene: 3. Germline loops: CDR1 MNHEY, CDR2 SVGAGI. CDR3 protein: CASSRQGVNYGYTF. The CDR3 DNA reads as TGTGCCAGCAGTCGACAGGGGGTGAACTATGGCTACACCTTC.

DNA for the CDR3: TGTGCCAGCAGTCTCGACAGGGTAGACACCATATATTTT. Protein product: CASSLDRVDTIYF. This chain joins TRBV28 and TRBJ1-3; 7 bases are a match to TRBD1. J gave up 8 bases and V 5 bases, and 6 bases lay outside the gene matches. The CDR3 totals 13 residues. Germline V gives CDR1 MDHEN, CDR2 SYDVKM.

The chain has TRBV28 and TRBJ2-5; 9 nucleotides align to TRBD1. V shed 5 bases, J shed 2 bases, and the junction held 9 bases outside the gene matches. CDR3 size: 16 residues. In germline, CDR1 is MDHEN, CDR2 SYDVKM. The CDR3 region is CASSPLGTGPQETQYF. CDR3 sequence (DNA): TGTGCCAGCAGTCCCCTGGGGACAGGGCCACAAGAGACCCAGTACTTC.

This rearrangement joins TRBV5-5 to TRBJ2-7; unclear D gene. The germline V gene has CDR1 SGHKS and CDR2 YYEKEE (reference sequence). The CDR3 totals 15 residues. The V gene lost 4 bases and the J gene lost 2 bases, with 16 bases spanning the gap. The CDR3 loop reads CASSIVDGAAYEQYF. In DNA form, the CDR3 reads TGTGCCAGCAGCATTGTCGACGGAGCAGCCTACGAGCAGTACTTC.

The V and J genes are TRBV7-2 and TRBJ2-3; no firm D call. V lost 1 base and J lost 0, with 11 bases in between. Germline V CDR1 and CDR2: SGHTA, FQGNSA. The CDR3 extends over 16 amino acids. The CDR3 spells CASSLGFGTSTDTQYF. The CDR3 region has the DNA TGTGCCAGCAGCTTAGGTTTCGGTACGAGCACAGATACGCAGTATTTT.

The chain combines TRBV6-1 with TRBJ1-2; 11 bases fit TRBD1. Germline assignment: CDR1 MNHNS and CDR2 SASEGT. The J segment lost 6 bases and the V segment lost 6 bases, leaving 6 bases of the junction unmatched. The CDR3 totals 14 residues. The CDR3 reads CASRAGTGGNGYTF. The CDR3, as DNA: TGTGCCAGCAGGGCCGGGACAGGGGGAAATGGCTACACCTTC.

V gene TRBV7-2 combines with J gene TRBJ2-2; 8 bases fit TRBD2. Germline values: CDR1 SGHTA, CDR2 FQGNSA. This CDR3 spans 14 amino acids. After removal of 8 bases from V and 6 bases from J, the junction contained 8 bases not matched to a gene. The CDR3 coding sequence is TGTGCCAGCTCTCCGGGACTAGGGGCCGGGGAGCTGTTTTTT. Its translation is CASSPGLGAGELFF.